This paragraph covers one T cell receptor (beta chain) sequence. The data were taken from a study of blood T cell repertoires in COVID-19. About the research overall: Samples of COVID-19 (acute and convalescent) were obtained from the United States, Italy and Spain. T cells, B-cell-depleted T cells, or PBMCs supplied cDNA or gDNA.

Per the original data handling: It was from reference gene primer amplification that nucleated cell counts were estimated. The data were produced by immunoSEQ multiplex PCR, yet TCRdb's version contains in-frame clones alone and is incomplete. The D gene and trimming were derived from the DNA, and the V and J assignments and clone size from that table. The data show about 70,000 clones, with about 80% seen just once and approximately 40% held by the top ten. This CDR3 contains 15 residues. The V end lost 6 bases, the J end lost 5 bases, and 17 bases lay between the germline ends. Germline V gene sequence: CDR1 LNHDA, CDR2 SQIVND (reference sequence).

The chain uses TRBV19 and TRBJ2-1, with D tentatively TRBD1 (5 bases). Input material: peripheral blood. This TCR derives from a woman between 65 and 79 years old with acute or convalescent COVID-19. The CDR3 DNA sequence: TGTGCCAGTAGAGGGAACGGACATACCCACAATGAGCAGTTCTTC. This encodes CASRGNGHTHNEQFF.